Listed here are 30 T cell receptor beta chains from one sample, sequenced in a study of T-cell memory formation after mild COVID-19. TCRdb re-analysed the 5' RACE reads in MiXCR, keeping a single row per CDR3 protein. The repertoire includes roughly 350,000 distinct CDR3 sequences, roughly an eighth of them detected once, and around a fifth sits in the top ten. Sequenced sample: PBMCs or a T cell subset sorted from them (not recorded which). The receptor set was obtained from a young man who had mild COVID-19 (a few samples of this study predate the infection). Cell type and time point are not known.

In its sample, this clonotype was seen many times. The chain is built from TRBV12-3 or TRBV12-4 and TRBJ1-2, with 9 positions matching TRBD1. The CDR3 extends over 14 amino acids. Trimming at V came to 6 bases and at J to 5 bases, leaving 7 bases not matched to a gene. The CDR3 region is CASSPTGGSYGYTF. Here the CDR3 DNA reads TGTGCCAGCAGCCCCACAGGGGGCAGTTATGGCTACACCTTC.

The V gene is TRBV6-2 or TRBV6-3, the J gene TRBJ2-3; perhaps TRBD2 as D (7 bases). Per the germline V gene, CDR1 is MNHEY and CDR2 is SVGEGT. V lost 0 bases to trimming and J lost 7 bases, with 14 bases between them. CDR3 length: 15 residues. Here the CDR3 DNA reads TGTGCCAGCAGTTACTCTGGGGGGGCGCGCTATACGCAGTATTTT. Its translation is CASSYSGGARYTQYF.

Ten or more counts support this clonotype. The gene calls are TRBV20-1 and TRBJ2-7; D is unresolved. In germline, CDR1 is DFQATT, CDR2 SNEGSKA (reference sequence). V gave up 0 bases and J gave up 3 bases, with 12 bases separating them. This CDR3 spans 14 amino acids. The CDR3 DNA sequence: TGCAGTGCTAGAGATCAGGCCGGTTACTACGAGCAGTACTTC. It translates to CSARDQAGYYEQYF.

V gene TRBV12-3 or TRBV12-4 combines with J gene TRBJ2-3; the D gene is possibly TRBD1 (6 bases). Trimming left V 2 bases short and J 3 bases short, with 12 bases between. CDR3 size: 15 residues. DNA for the CDR3: TGTGCCAGCAGTTTATATACACAGGGTACAGATACGCAGTATTTT. Its protein is CASSLYTQGTDTQYF.

V and J are TRBV6-5 and TRBJ2-7; D is ambiguous. CDR1 and CDR2 from the germline V gene are MNHEY and SVGAGI. Trimming pared 6 bases from V and 0 bases from J, leaving 15 bases between. The CDR3 consists of 15 residues. The CDR3 region has the DNA TGTGCCAGCAGGTATCGGGCCCTAAACTCCTACGAGCAGTACTTC. This codes for CASRYRALNSYEQYF.

This sequence joins TRBV6-5 and TRBJ1-2; TRBD1 aligns across 7 bases. Germline values: CDR1 MNHEY, CDR2 SVGAGI. V was clipped by 8 bases and J by 9 bases; unmatched bases: 6. The CDR3 covers 11 residues. The CDR3 coding sequence is TGTGCCAGCGGGAGACAGGGAAGCTACACCTTC. Amino acids: CASGRQGSYTF.

The genes are TRBV5-4 and TRBJ1-5; D possibly corresponds to TRBD1 (6 bases). V dropped 1 base and J dropped 4 bases, with 9 bases sitting between them. This CDR3 contains 14 residues. Germline V lookup: CDR1 SGHNT, CDR2 YYREEE (reference sequence). The CDR3 nucleotides are TGTGCCAGCAGCTTGTCAGGGGTTAATCAGCCCCAGCATTTT. Its translation: CASSLSGVNQPQHF.

This clonotype was counted at least ten times. This chain joins TRBV10-3 and TRBJ2-7, with TRBD1 as a possible D gene (6 bases). The CDR3 consists of 13 residues. Germline CDR1 is ENHRY and CDR2 is SYGVKD. The V end was cut by 6 bases, the J end by 3 bases, with 12 bases between. CDR3 in DNA: TGTGCCATCAGCGGAGGACAGAACTACGAGCAGTACGTC. Its protein product is CAISGGQNYEQYV.

There are many counts of this clonotype. V and J are TRBV4-3 and TRBJ2-3; weak D call: TRBD1 (5 bases). The V gene's germline CDR1 is LGHNA and CDR2 YSLEER. The germline V and J ends were trimmed by 0 bases and 4 bases, with 14 bases remaining between them. The CDR3 contains 16 residues. CDR3 DNA: TGCGCCAGCAGCCAAGAAGATAGGCAGGGCCCAGATACGCAGTATTTT. Its protein product is CASSQEDRQGPDTQYF.

This chain connects TRBV4-3 to TRBJ1-6; weak D call: TRBD1 (6 bases). V lost 0 bases, J lost 9 bases, and 15 bases lay in between. CDR1 and CDR2 from the germline V gene are LGHNA and YSLEER. The length of the CDR3 is 16 residues. CDR3 amino acids: CASSQDPPGAGSPLHF. The CDR3 nucleotides read TGCGCCAGCAGCCAAGATCCCCCGGGGGCGGGTTCACCCCTCCACTTT.

There are many counts of this clonotype. The V and J genes are TRBV7-2 and TRBJ2-7, with D tentatively TRBD1 (6 bases). Trimming pared 1 base from V and 7 bases from J, leaving 20 bases between. The V gene's germline CDR1 is SGHTA and CDR2 FQGNSA. This CDR3 is built from 16 residues. CDR3 residues: CASSLEVGRGGMEQYF. In DNA, the CDR3 is TGTGCCAGCAGCTTAGAGGTTGGCAGGGGCGGAATGGAGCAGTACTTC.

This clonotype has more than one count but fewer than ten. The chain is built from TRBV5-8 and TRBJ1-1; no definite D call. V was trimmed by 0 bases and J by 6 bases, leaving 9 bases between them. From germline, CDR1 is SGHTS and CDR2 YDEGEE. There are 13 residues in the CDR3. The CDR3 sequence is CASSLGPGAEAFF. In nucleotides, the CDR3 is TGTGCCAGCAGCTTGGGTCCTGGCGCTGAAGCTTTCTTT.

This CDR3 reads CSVALAGVTDTQYF. The CDR3 nucleotides are TGCAGCGTAGCTCTAGCGGGGGTAACAGATACGCAGTATTTT. The V call is TRBV29-1, the J call TRBJ2-3; 10 bases match TRBD2. With V trimmed by 6 bases and J by 3 bases, 6 bases remained unmatched. This CDR3 comprises 14 residues. Germline assignment: CDR1 SQVTM and CDR2 ANQGSEA.

This clonotype was detected only a few times. The J gene is TRBJ1-6, the V gene TRBV20-1; possible D gene TRBD1, 6 bases. Trimming left V 3 bases short and J 0 bases short, with 15 bases between. The CDR3 has 17 amino acids. Germline CDR1 reads DFQATT; CDR2 reads SNEGSKA (reference sequence). The CDR3 DNA reads as TGCAGTGCTAGGGGGGGGACAAGTAACTCCTATAATTCACCCCTCCACTTT. This encodes CSARGGTSNSYNSPLHF.

In its sample, this clonotype was seen a few times. The V gene is TRBV25-1, the J gene TRBJ2-5; 9 nucleotides match TRBD1. Trimming cost V 3 bases and J 4 bases; bases outside gene matches: 12. This CDR3 contains 17 residues. Germline assignment: CDR1 MGHDK and CDR2 SYGVNS. The CDR3 here is CASSEYTGGGRGETQYF. The CDR3 region has the DNA TGTGCCAGCAGTGAGTATACAGGGGGCGGACGTGGAGAGACCCAGTACTTC.

V and J are TRBV29-1 and TRBJ2-5; 9 nucleotides align to TRBD2. The germline V gene encodes CDR1 SQVTM and CDR2 ANQGSEA. J was trimmed by 5 bases and V by 8 bases; bases with no gene match: 18. This CDR3 has 16 residues. The CDR3 spells CSTPRASGGPMETQYF. DNA of the CDR3: TGCAGCACCCCTAGGGCCAGCGGGGGGCCGATGGAGACCCAGTACTTC.

This clonotype was seen only a few times. The chain is built from TRBV6-5 and TRBJ1-5; TRBD1 might be the D (6 bases). CDR3 length: 13 residues. V was shortened by 2 bases and J by 11 bases, with 13 bases between the two germline ends. CDR1 is MNHEY and CDR2 is SVGAGI in the germline V gene. Here the CDR3 reads CASSYGGGMAQHF. CDR3 DNA sequence: TGTGCCAGCAGTTACGGGGGCGGAATGGCCCAGCATTTT.

Many counts were recorded for this clonotype. The chain carries TRBV18 and TRBJ2-1; 14 nucleotides align to TRBD2. Trimming cost V 3 bases and J 9 bases; bases outside gene matches: 1. The CDR3 covers 14 residues. CDR1 is KGHSH, CDR2 LQKENI, per germline. The CDR3 protein is CASSPGLAGVEQFF. In DNA form, the CDR3 reads TGTGCCAGCTCACCGGGACTAGCGGGGGTTGAGCAGTTCTTC.

The CDR3 region has the DNA TGTGCCAGCAGCCGTCTGGCGCGGGGACCCCTCCACTTT. Its protein product is CASSRLARGPLHF. The J gene is TRBJ1-6, the V gene TRBV21-1; the D call TRBD1 from the table was never checked on the DNA. TRBV21-1 is reported as a pseudogene. This CDR3 comprises 13 residues.

This chain uses TRBV5-6 with TRBJ2-3; D unclear. CDR3 size: 13 residues. Per germline, CDR1 SGHDT and CDR2 YYEEEE. Trimming removed 3 bases at V and 3 bases at J, with 8 bases between. The CDR3 nucleotides are TGTGCCAGCAGCTCCGACATTACAGATACGCAGTATTTT. This translates into CASSSDITDTQYF.

The V and J genes are TRBV6-5 and TRBJ2-1, with D possibly matching TRBD2 (5 bases). CDR1 and CDR2 from the germline V gene are MNHEY and SVGAGI. The V end lost 1 base, the J end lost 8 bases, and 9 bases lay between the germline ends. The CDR3 totals 13 residues. The CDR3 DNA sequence: TGTGCCAGCAGTTACTTCGAGAGGGATGAGCAGTTCTTC. Protein: CASSYFERDEQFF.

This clonotype was detected a few times. The V and J genes are TRBV12-3 or TRBV12-4 and TRBJ1-5, with D possibly TRBD1 on 6 matching bases. V was shortened by 5 bases and J by 6 bases, with 20 bases between the two germline ends. This CDR3 is built from 16 residues. The CDR3, as DNA: TGTGCCAGCAGTATCTGGGGGGGGGGCGAGAGTCAGCCCCAGCATTTT. Translated, it gives CASSIWGGGESQPQHF.

The chain couples TRBV7-9 to TRBJ1-1; D gene unclear. V was clipped by 2 bases and J by 2 bases, with 6 bases between them. The CDR3 extends over 13 amino acids. Germline-derived CDR1 and CDR2 are SEHNR and FQNEAQ (reference sequence). CDR3 protein: CASSLTYNTEAFF. DNA for the CDR3: TGTGCCAGCAGCTTAACATATAACACTGAAGCTTTCTTT.

V gene TRBV21-1 combines with J gene TRBJ2-7; the tabulated D call, TRBD2, remains unverified against the DNA. TRBV21-1 is given as a pseudogene. This CDR3 is built from 15 residues. The CDR3 spells CASSRAGPASYEQYV. The CDR3, as DNA: TGTGCCAGCAGCAGAGCGGGGCCTGCATCCTACGAGCAGTACGTC.

The J gene is TRBJ2-2, the V gene TRBV4-3; D is unresolved. This CDR3 contains 16 residues. V lost 0 bases and J lost 6, with 14 bases in between. Germline V gene lookup returns CDR1 LGHNA and CDR2 YSLEER. CDR3 protein: CASSQDSASWAGELFF. DNA of the CDR3: TGCGCCAGCAGCCAAGATTCAGCGTCGTGGGCCGGGGAGCTGTTTTTT.

As for this clonotype: One end of the junction varies from germline; a read error may be responsible. V and J are TRBV6-5 and TRBJ1-6; D gene uncertain. Germline CDR1 MNHEY, CDR2 SVGAGI. The CDR3 spans 16 residues. CDR3 residues: CASSYSQILLDSTLHF. The CDR3 nucleotides read TGTGCCAGCAGTTACTCCCAGATCTTGCTGGATTCAACCCTCCACTTT.

This clonotype occurred a few times. The rearrangement uses TRBV2 and TRBJ1-2; tentatively, D is TRBD1 (5 bases). Trimming took 4 bases from V and 1 from J, leaving 10 bases between them. Germline-derived CDR1 and CDR2 are SNHLY and FYNNEI. The CDR3 sequence is 14 residues long. CDR3 residues: CASSARGINYGYTF. The CDR3 DNA follows: TGTGCCAGCAGTGCCCGGGGGATTAACTATGGCTACACCTTC.

The chain uses TRBV5-1 and TRBJ2-2; D may be TRBD1 or TRBD2 (5 bases each). The V and J ends lost 4 bases and 4 bases respectively, with 11 bases between them. The CDR3 is 14 residues long. Germline CDR1 and CDR2: SGHRS and YFSETQ. CDR3 nucleotide sequence: TGCGCCAGCAGCCAGGACGGGACCACCGGGGAGCTGTTTTTT. It specifies CASSQDGTTGELFF.

The chain links TRBV5-1 to TRBJ2-7; possible D gene TRBD2, 5 bases. Germline CDR1 SGHRS, CDR2 YFSETQ. The CDR3 has 18 amino acids. With 0 bases removed from V and 7 bases from J, the gap between germline ends came to 26 bases. The CDR3 is CASSLVPSGLHSDREQYF. CDR3 bases: TGCGCCAGCAGCTTGGTTCCTTCCGGCCTCCATAGCGATAGGGAGCAGTACTTC.

This clonotype was recorded at least ten times. The rearrangement links TRBV5-1 to TRBJ2-3, with 7 bases aligning to TRBD1. Germline V CDR1 and CDR2: SGHRS, YFSETQ. With 4 bases clipped from V and 5 bases from J, the junction kept 7 bases outside the gene matches. CDR3 size: 14 residues. CDR3 sequence: CASSLGQTGDTQYF. The CDR3 DNA follows: TGCGCCAGCAGCCTGGGACAGACCGGAGATACGCAGTATTTT.